This TCR beta chain was sequenced in a study of blood T cells in healthy people across ages. A second PCR, run for roughly 6 to 11 cycles, used a sample-barcoded 5' primer plus a J-beta primer mix. TCRdb recomputed calls from the 5' RACE reads with MiXCR, one row per CDR3 protein. The table has 1.5 million or so distinct CDR3 sequences, about 45% seen once. CDR1 is DFQATT and CDR2 is SNEGSKA in the germline V gene (reference sequence). Trimming removed 6 bases from V and 6 bases from J, with 17 bases in between. This CDR3 has 13 amino acids. This clonotype was counted only a few times. The antigen is unknown. Study-level results: What prevented conclusive comparison of naive and antigen-experienced cells was that PBMCs were unsorted.

This clonotype was obtained from a woman aged 18 to 35 in good health. Source material: blood. The chain recombines TRBV20-1 with TRBJ1-1, with a tentative D call TRBD1 (5 bases). The CDR3 DNA follows: TGCAGTGCCCGTCGCAGGGTTCTACCTGAAGCTTTCTTT. This gives the protein CSARRRVLPEAFF.